The T cell receptor beta chain under discussion was sequenced for a study of blood T cell repertoires in COVID-19. Study summary: The cDNA or gDNA used as material had been derived from T cells, B-cell-depleted T cells, or PBMCs.

There are 12 residues in the CDR3. Germline CDR1 and CDR2: SGHRS and YFSETQ. J was trimmed by 2 bases and V by 7 bases; bases with no gene match: 2. This table comes from immunoSEQ multiplex PCR, and its TCRdb copy is limited to in-frame clones, with some not included. The sample holds 450,000 to 500,000 clones, 70% to 90% seen once. This chain uses TRBV5-1 with TRBJ1-1; the match to TRBD1 covers 7 bases. The receptor was derived from a human donor in a cohort sampled during active COVID-19. The sequenced sample consisted of peripheral blood. CDR3 in amino acids: CASRDSNTEAFF. DNA for the CDR3: TGCGCCAGCCGGGACAGCAACACTGAAGCTTTCTTT.